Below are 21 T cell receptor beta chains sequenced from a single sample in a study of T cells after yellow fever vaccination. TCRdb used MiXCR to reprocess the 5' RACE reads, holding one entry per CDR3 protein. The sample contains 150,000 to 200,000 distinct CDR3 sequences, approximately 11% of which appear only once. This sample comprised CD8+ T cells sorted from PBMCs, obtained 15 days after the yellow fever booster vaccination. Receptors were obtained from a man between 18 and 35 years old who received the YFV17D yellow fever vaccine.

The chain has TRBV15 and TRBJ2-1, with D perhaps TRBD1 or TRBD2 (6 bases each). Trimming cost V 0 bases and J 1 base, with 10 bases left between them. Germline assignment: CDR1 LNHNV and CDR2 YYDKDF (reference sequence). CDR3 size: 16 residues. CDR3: CATSRDLGGSYNEQFF. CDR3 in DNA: TGTGCCACCAGCAGAGATCTAGGGGGGTCCTACAATGAGCAGTTCTTC.

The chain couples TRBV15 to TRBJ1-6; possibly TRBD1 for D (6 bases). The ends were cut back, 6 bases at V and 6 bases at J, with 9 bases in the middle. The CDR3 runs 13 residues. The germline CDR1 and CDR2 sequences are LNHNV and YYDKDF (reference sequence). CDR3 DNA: TGTGCCACCAGAAACAGGGTTAATTCACCCCTCCACTTT. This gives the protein CATRNRVNSPLHF. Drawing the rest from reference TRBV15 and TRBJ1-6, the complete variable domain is DAMVIQNPRYQVTQFGKPVTLSCSQTLNHNVMYWYQQKSSQAPKLLFHYYDKDFNNEADTPDNFQSRRPNTSFCFLDIRSPGLGDTAMYLCATRNRVNSPLHFGNGTRLTVT.

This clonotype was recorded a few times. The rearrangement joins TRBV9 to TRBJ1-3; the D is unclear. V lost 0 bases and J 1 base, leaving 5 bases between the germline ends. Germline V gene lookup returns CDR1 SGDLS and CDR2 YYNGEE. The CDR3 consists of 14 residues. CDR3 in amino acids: CASSVVASGNTIYF. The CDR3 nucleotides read TGTGCCAGCAGCGTAGTTGCGTCTGGAAACACCATATATTTT.

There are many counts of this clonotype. CDR3 residues: CASSQEGPGVIQYF. Here the CDR3 DNA reads TGCGCCAGCAGCCAAGAAGGGCCGGGGGTAATTCAGTACTTC. The V call is TRBV4-3, the J call TRBJ2-4, with D tentatively TRBD2 (6 bases). Trimming removed 0 bases from V and 10 bases from J, with 13 bases in between. The CDR3 totals 14 residues. Germline values: CDR1 LGHNA, CDR2 YSLEER.

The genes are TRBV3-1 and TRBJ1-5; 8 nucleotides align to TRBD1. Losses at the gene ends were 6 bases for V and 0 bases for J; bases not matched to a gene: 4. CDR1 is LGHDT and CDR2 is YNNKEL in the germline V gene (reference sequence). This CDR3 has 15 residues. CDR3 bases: TGTGCCAGCAGTCGACAGGGGTATAGCAATCAGCCCCAGCATTTT. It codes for CASSRQGYSNQPQHF.

DNA for the CDR3: TGTGCCACCGCCGGGACAGGGGACACAGATACGCAGTATTTT. Translated: CATAGTGDTDTQYF. The chain couples TRBV24-1 to TRBJ2-3, with 10 bases that match TRBD1. This CDR3 comprises 14 residues. Germline V gives CDR1 KGHDR, CDR2 SFDVKD. V gave up 9 bases and J gave up 2 bases; unmatched junction bases: 4.

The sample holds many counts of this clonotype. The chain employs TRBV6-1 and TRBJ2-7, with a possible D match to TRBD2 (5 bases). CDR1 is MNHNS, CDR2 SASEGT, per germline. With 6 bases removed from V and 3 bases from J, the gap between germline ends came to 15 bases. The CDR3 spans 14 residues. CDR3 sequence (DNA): TGTGCCAGCAGCGGGGAATCGTATTTCTACGAGCAGTACGTC. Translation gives CASSGESYFYEQYV.

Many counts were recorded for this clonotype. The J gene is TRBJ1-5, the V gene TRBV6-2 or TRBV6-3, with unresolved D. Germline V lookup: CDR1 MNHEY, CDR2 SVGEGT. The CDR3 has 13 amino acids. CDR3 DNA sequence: TGTGCTAGTCGGGCAGATAGCAATCAGCCCCAGCATTTT. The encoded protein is CASRADSNQPQHF.

CDR3 DNA sequence: TGTGCCAGCTCACCCGCAGGGTTTAGCAATCAGCCCCAGCATTTT. This gives the protein CASSPAGFSNQPQHF. The chain joins TRBV18 to TRBJ1-5; a weak D match, TRBD1 (5 bases). In germline, CDR1 is KGHSH, CDR2 LQKENI. The CDR3 has 15 amino acids. V dropped 3 bases and J dropped 0 bases, with 9 bases sitting between them.

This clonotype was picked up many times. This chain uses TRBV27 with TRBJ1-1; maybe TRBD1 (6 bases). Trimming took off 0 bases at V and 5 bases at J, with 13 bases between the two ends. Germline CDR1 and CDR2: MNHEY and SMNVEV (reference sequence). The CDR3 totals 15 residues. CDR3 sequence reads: CASSLSGRGRTEAFF. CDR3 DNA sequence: TGTGCCAGCAGTTTATCGGGCAGGGGTAGAACTGAAGCTTTCTTT.

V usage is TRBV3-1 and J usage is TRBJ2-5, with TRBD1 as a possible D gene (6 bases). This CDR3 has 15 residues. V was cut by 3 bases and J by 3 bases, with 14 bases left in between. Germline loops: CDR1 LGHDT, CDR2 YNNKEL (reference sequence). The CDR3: CASSHGTIGEETQYF. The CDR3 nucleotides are TGTGCCAGCAGCCACGGGACAATTGGGGAAGAGACCCAGTACTTC.

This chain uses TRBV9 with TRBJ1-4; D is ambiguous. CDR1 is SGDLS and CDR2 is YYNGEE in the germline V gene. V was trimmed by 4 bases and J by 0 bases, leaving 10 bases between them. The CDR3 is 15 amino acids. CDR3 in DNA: TGTGCCAGCAGCCCGCGTTTCTCAACTAATGAAAAACTGTTTTTT. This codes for CASSPRFSTNEKLFF.

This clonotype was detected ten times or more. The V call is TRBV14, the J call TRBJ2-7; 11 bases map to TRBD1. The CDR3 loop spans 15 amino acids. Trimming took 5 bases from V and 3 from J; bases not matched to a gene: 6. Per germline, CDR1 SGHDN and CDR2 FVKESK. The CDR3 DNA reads TGTGCCAGCAGCGCGGGACAGGGGGAGCGCTACGAGCAGTACGTC. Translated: CASSAGQGERYEQYV.

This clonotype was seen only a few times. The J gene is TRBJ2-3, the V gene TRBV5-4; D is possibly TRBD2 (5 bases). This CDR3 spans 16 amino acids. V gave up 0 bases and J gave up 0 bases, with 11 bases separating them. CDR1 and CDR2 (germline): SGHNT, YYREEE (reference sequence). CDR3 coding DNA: TGTGCCAGCAGCTTGGAGACGGCTAGCAGCACAGATACGCAGTATTTT. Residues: CASSLETASSTDTQYF.

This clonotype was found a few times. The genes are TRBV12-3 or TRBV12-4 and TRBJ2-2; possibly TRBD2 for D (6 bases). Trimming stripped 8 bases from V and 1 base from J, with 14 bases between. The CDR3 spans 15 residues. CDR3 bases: TGTGCCAGCCAACGGGGGACTTTGAACACCGGGGAGCTGTTTTTT. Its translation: CASQRGTLNTGELFF.

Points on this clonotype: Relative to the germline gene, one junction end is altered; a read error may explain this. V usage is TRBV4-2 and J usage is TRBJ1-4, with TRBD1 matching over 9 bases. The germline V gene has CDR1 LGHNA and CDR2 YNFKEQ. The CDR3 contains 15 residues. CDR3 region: CASSQDLRGQGANHF. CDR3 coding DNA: TGTGCCAGCAGCCAAGATTTGAGGGGACAGGGAGCTAACCATTTT.

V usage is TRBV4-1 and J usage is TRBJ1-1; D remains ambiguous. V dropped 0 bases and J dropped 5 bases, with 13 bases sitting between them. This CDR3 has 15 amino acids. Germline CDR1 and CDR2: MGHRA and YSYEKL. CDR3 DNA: TGCGCCAGCAGCCAAGAGGACTTAGACGGGACTGAAGCTTTCTTT. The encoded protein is CASSQEDLDGTEAFF.

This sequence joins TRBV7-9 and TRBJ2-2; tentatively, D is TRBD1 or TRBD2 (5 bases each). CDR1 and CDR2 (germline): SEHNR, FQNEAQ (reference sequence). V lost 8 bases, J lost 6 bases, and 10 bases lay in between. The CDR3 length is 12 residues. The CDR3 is CASPMGAGELFF. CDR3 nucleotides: TGTGCCAGCCCTATGGGGGCCGGGGAGCTGTTTTTT.

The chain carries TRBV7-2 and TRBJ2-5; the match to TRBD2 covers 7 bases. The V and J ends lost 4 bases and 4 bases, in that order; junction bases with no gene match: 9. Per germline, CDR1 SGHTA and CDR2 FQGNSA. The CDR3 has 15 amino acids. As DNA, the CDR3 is TGTGCCAGCAGCTCCTATTTAGGCGGGGGAGAGACCCAGTACTTC. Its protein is CASSSYLGGGETQYF.

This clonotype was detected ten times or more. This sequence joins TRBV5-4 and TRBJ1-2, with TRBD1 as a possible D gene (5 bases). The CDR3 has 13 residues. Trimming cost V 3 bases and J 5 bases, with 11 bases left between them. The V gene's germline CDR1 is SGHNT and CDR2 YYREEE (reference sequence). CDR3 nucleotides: TGTGCCAGCAGCTCGGGACGCCGGTATGGCTACACCTTC. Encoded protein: CASSSGRRYGYTF.

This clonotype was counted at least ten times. In DNA, the CDR3 is TGCGCCAGCAGCCTGTCCGGGACAGGGGGCGCCGAGACCCAGTACTTC. Its protein product is CASSLSGTGGAETQYF. This sequence joins TRBV5-1 and TRBJ2-5, with TRBD1 identical over 12 bases. The CDR3 runs 16 residues. The junction had 9 bases not matched to a gene; V was cut back by 4 bases and J by 5 bases. Per germline, CDR1 SGHRS and CDR2 YFSETQ.